Detailed here is one T cell receptor beta chain. The sample is drawn from a study of cytomegalovirus exposure and HLA in healthy donors. CDR1 LGHNA and CDR2 YSLEER come from the germline V gene. There are 15 residues in the CDR3. Trimming cost V 4 bases and J 2 bases; bases outside gene matches: 4. Primers included in the PCR were 60 Vbeta and 13 Jbeta primers. The table came from immunoSEQ multiplex PCR; TCRdb's copy has only in-frame clones and leaves some out. The table shows hundreds of thousands of clones, with about 80% occurring only once. Material for sequencing was PBMCs. This clonotype was obtained from a woman aged 60 to 75 in good health and CMV-seropositive. The genes are TRBV4-3 and TRBJ2-3; 9 bases agree with TRBD2. CDR3 sequence: CASSLMGLATDTQYF. DNA for the CDR3: TGCGCCAGCAGCCTCATGGGACTAGCCACAGATACGCAGTATTTT.